The sequence of this T cell receptor (beta chain) was determined in a study of T cell responses to AZD1222 COVID-19 vaccine. Study results and limitations: Baseline antibody screening turned up just a handful of seropositive AZD1222 recipients. With dominance at 160-218 and 743-854, vaccine-associated CD4 TCRs spanned spike. Clonal diversity was possibly underestimated; the donors were predominantly white British and more often female.

Clones were read by immunoSEQ multiplex PCR, and TCRdb kept only the in-frame ones, dropping some. This sample has about 150,000 clones; approximately 90% occur once, and the top ten carry roughly 1.2%. Points on this clone: Its antigen remains unidentified.

The CDR3 is 14 amino acids. The V gene lost 0 bases and the J gene lost 7 bases, with 13 bases spanning the gap. Germline CDR1 is SGDLS and CDR2 is YYNGEE. The V and J genes are TRBV9 and TRBJ2-5; no reliable D call. This sample comprised peripheral blood, obtained 28 days after the second AZD1222 dose. This sequence was found in an adult who received the AZD1222 COVID-19 vaccine. Here the CDR3 reads CASSVDLMIGTQYF. CDR3 DNA sequence: TGTGCCAGCAGCGTAGACTTGATGATAGGGACCCAGTACTTC.